Each of the 24 T cell receptor beta chains below was sequenced from the same sample in a study of blood T cell repertoires in COVID-19. Libraries were prepared by immunoSEQ multiplex PCR; TCRdb keeps only in-frame clonotypes and omits some of them. The table includes about 200,000 clones, roughly 90% detected once. The material sequenced was peripheral blood. The source is a man in his sixties with COVID-19, enrolled during active disease.

The rearrangement uses TRBV10-3 and TRBJ1-1; 11 bases match TRBD1. This CDR3 contains 16 residues. The V gene's germline CDR1 is ENHRY and CDR2 SYGVKD. J lost 9 bases, V lost 0 bases, and 9 bases had no gene match. The CDR3 DNA is TGTGCCATCAGTGAGTCGTGGACAGGGGGCAATTTGCAAGCTTTCTTT. It specifies CAISESWTGGNLQAFF.

The rearrangement joins TRBV4-3 to TRBJ2-5; D remains ambiguous. Germline V CDR1 and CDR2: LGHNA, YSLEER. This CDR3 has 15 residues. V lost 1 base, J lost 1 base, and 10 bases lay in between. CDR3 DNA: TGCGCCAGCAGCCAAGTTAACACAGCCCAAGAGACCCAGTACTTC. This sequence encodes CASSQVNTAQETQYF.

The V call is TRBV4-1, the J call TRBJ2-5; no reliable D call. This CDR3 region has 14 residues. Germline CDR1 is MGHRA and CDR2 is YSYEKL. V was clipped by 0 bases and J by 7 bases, with 12 bases between them. The CDR3 here is CASSQDPRSGTQYF. The DNA of the CDR3 is TGCGCCAGCAGCCAAGATCCCCGTTCCGGGACCCAGTACTTC.

The chain couples TRBV3-1 (or the pseudogene TRBV3-2) to TRBJ1-5, with 7 bases lining up with TRBD1. CDR1 is LGHDT and CDR2 is YNNKEL in the germline V gene (reference sequence). J was trimmed by 0 bases and V by 6 bases; bases with no gene match: 5. The CDR3 is 15 residues long. CDR3 amino acids: CASSATGVSNQPQHF. CDR3 DNA: TGTGCCAGCAGTGCCACAGGGGTTAGCAATCAGCCCCAGCATTTT.

The chain combines TRBV28 with TRBJ2-1, with 8 positions matching TRBD2. The CDR3 loop spans 14 amino acids. Germline CDR1 and CDR2: MDHEN and SYDVKM. V trimming: 7 bases; J trimming: 9 bases; junction bases outside the gene matches: 11. CDR3 amino acids: CASIPSGSQVEQFF. The CDR3 DNA reads as TGTGCCAGCATCCCGAGCGGGAGTCAGGTTGAGCAGTTCTTC.

CDR3 coding DNA: TGTGCCAGCAGGGCTTATGCAACTAATGAAAAACTGTTTTTT. Translation gives CASRAYATNEKLFF. The J gene is TRBJ1-4, the V gene TRBV21-1; TRBD1, as called in the table, went unchecked against the DNA. TRBV21-1 is designated a pseudogene. CDR3 size: 14 residues.

The V call is TRBV14, the J call TRBJ1-5; D uncertain. Trimming removed 1 base at V and 4 bases at J, with 8 bases between. The CDR3 totals 14 residues. Germline lookup yields CDR1 SGHDN and CDR2 FVKESK. As DNA, the CDR3 is TGTGCCAGCAGCCAAGGCAGAAATAATCAGCCCCAGCATTTT. This translates into CASSQGRNNQPQHF.

The J gene is TRBJ1-5, the V gene TRBV3-1 (or the pseudogene TRBV3-2); 7 bases are shared with TRBD1. Looked up from germline, CDR1 is LGHDT and CDR2 is YNNKEL (reference sequence). CDR3 length: 13 residues. The trim removed 1 base at V and 9 bases at J, leaving 3 bases unmatched. In DNA, the CDR3 is TGTGCCAGCAGCCAAGCAAGGACAGGGCCCCAGCATTTT. The encoded protein is CASSQARTGPQHF.

V gene TRBV9 combines with J gene TRBJ2-1; possibly TRBD1 for D (6 bases). This CDR3 contains 14 residues. V lost 4 bases and J 2 bases, leaving 10 bases between the germline ends. CDR1 is SGDLS, CDR2 YYNGEE, per germline. CDR3 nucleotides: TGTGCCAGCAGCCGGCAGGGGACCTACAATGAGCAGTTCTTC. It is translated as CASSRQGTYNEQFF.

V usage is TRBV5-1 and J usage is TRBJ2-3; TRBD2 agrees at 7 bases. Germline V CDR1 and CDR2: SGHRS, YFSETQ. This CDR3 is 15 amino acids long. The J segment lost 3 bases and the V segment lost 3 bases, leaving 7 bases of the junction unmatched. The DNA for the CDR3 is TGCGCCAGCAGCTCCAGCGGGGCCGTGACAGATACGCAGTATTTT. Protein sequence: CASSSSGAVTDTQYF.

The chain uses TRBV2 and TRBJ2-3, with 13 bases aligning to TRBD2. The germline CDR1 and CDR2 sequences are SNHLY and FYNNEI. This CDR3 has 16 amino acids. Trimming at V came to 4 bases and at J to 3 bases, leaving 4 bases not matched to a gene. The CDR3, as DNA: TGTGCCAGCAGTGTGGGACTAGCGGGATTTACAGATACGCAGTATTTT. It translates to CASSVGLAGFTDTQYF.

The chain recombines TRBV5-1 with TRBJ1-2; maybe TRBD1 (6 bases). Germline V gene data show CDR1 as SGHRS and CDR2 as YFSETQ. This CDR3 is built from 14 residues. V lost 1 base to trimming and J lost 5 bases, with 12 bases between them. CDR3 protein: CASSLTDRLYGYTF. The DNA of the CDR3 is TGCGCCAGCAGCTTGACGGACAGACTATATGGCTACACCTTC.

CDR3 loop: CASSSFRGRVETQYF. The CDR3 nucleotides are TGTGCCAGCAGCTCATTCAGGGGCCGTGTGGAGACCCAGTACTTC. V usage is TRBV11-2 and J usage is TRBJ2-5; D is perhaps TRBD1 (6 bases). There are 15 residues in the CDR3. In germline, CDR1 is SGHAT, CDR2 FQNNGV. V gave up 4 bases and J gave up 5 bases, with 17 bases separating them.

J is TRBJ1-1 and V is TRBV5-4; weak D call: TRBD1 (6 bases). With 3 bases removed from V and 5 bases from J, the gap between germline ends came to 17 bases. The CDR3 loop spans 15 amino acids. Germline V lookup: CDR1 SGHNT, CDR2 YYREEE (reference sequence). The CDR3 protein is CASSSTRGVETEAFF. CDR3 coding DNA: TGTGCCAGCAGCTCCACCAGGGGAGTGGAAACTGAAGCTTTCTTT.

V is TRBV3-1 (or the pseudogene TRBV3-2) and J is TRBJ2-7; D is uncertain. With 4 bases removed from V and 5 bases from J, the gap between germline ends came to 15 bases. Germline V lookup: CDR1 LGHDT, CDR2 YNNKEL (reference sequence). The CDR3 sequence is 14 residues long. CDR3 residues: CASSPTSGRDEQYF. Written as DNA, the CDR3 is TGTGCCAGCAGCCCCACGAGTGGTCGAGACGAGCAGTACTTC.

This sequence joins TRBV27 and TRBJ1-2; 7 bases agree with TRBD1. The CDR3 runs 14 residues. Germline V gene data show CDR1 as MNHEY and CDR2 as SMNVEV (reference sequence). With 4 bases clipped from V and 8 bases from J, the junction kept 10 bases outside the gene matches. The CDR3 loop is CASSSTMDRRGYTF. CDR3 nucleotide sequence: TGTGCCAGCAGTTCCACTATGGACAGGCGGGGCTACACCTTC.

DNA for the CDR3: TGTGCCAGCAGCCACAGGGGGCGCTGGAATGAGCAGTTCTTC. Translated: CASSHRGRWNEQFF. The rearrangement joins TRBV3-1 (or the pseudogene TRBV3-2) to TRBJ2-1; 8 nucleotides agree with TRBD1. The CDR3 consists of 14 residues. Germline V gene data show CDR1 as LGHDT and CDR2 as YNNKEL (reference sequence). The trim removed 3 bases at V and 7 bases at J, leaving 5 bases unmatched.

This clone was detected only once. This sequence joins TRBV6-6 and TRBJ2-7; TRBD2 matches at 9 bases. This CDR3 spans 16 amino acids. Germline V gives CDR1 MNHNY, CDR2 SVGAGI (reference sequence). The V segment lost 5 bases and the J segment 3 bases; nucleotides outside the gene matches: 11. In DNA form, the CDR3 reads TGTGCCAGCAGTCTGGTTCTAGCGGGGATACACTACGAGCAGTACTTC. Translation: CASSLVLAGIHYEQYF.

The genes are TRBV4-1 and TRBJ2-3; 10 bases agree with TRBD2. The trim removed 1 base at V and 1 base at J, leaving 5 bases unmatched. The CDR3 runs 17 residues. CDR1 and CDR2 from the germline V gene are MGHRA and YSYEKL. The CDR3 DNA is TGCGCCAGCAGCCAAGTCCCTAGCGGGGGAGGCACAGATACGCAGTATTTT. Its protein product is CASSQVPSGGGTDTQYF.

The rearrangement uses TRBV3-1 (or the pseudogene TRBV3-2) and TRBJ2-7; perhaps TRBD1 as D (5 bases). Trimming left V 1 base short and J 2 bases short, with 12 bases between. The CDR3 consists of 15 residues. Germline loops: CDR1 LGHDT, CDR2 YNNKEL (reference sequence). The chain's CDR3 is CASSQAGRGPYEQYF. Here the CDR3 DNA reads TGTGCCAGCAGCCAAGCAGGAAGGGGTCCCTACGAGCAGTACTTC.

This rearrangement joins TRBV6-5 to TRBJ1-2; D is possibly TRBD1 (5 bases). The V gene lost 5 bases and the J gene lost 7 bases, with 11 bases spanning the gap. The CDR3 is 12 residues long. Per germline, CDR1 MNHEY and CDR2 SVGAGI. CDR3 sequence: CASSTGARGYTF. The CDR3 coding sequence is TGTGCCAGCAGTACAGGAGCGCGTGGCTACACCTTC.

A note on this clone: The identical CDR3 is also encoded by other nucleotide sequences in the sample. The rearrangement uses TRBV9 and TRBJ1-5; D is undetermined. V lost 0 bases and J 0 bases, leaving 7 bases between the germline ends. CDR1 and CDR2 (germline): SGDLS, YYNGEE. The CDR3 contains 15 residues. CDR3 sequence (DNA): TGTGCCAGCAGCGTAGGCGGGAATAGCAATCAGCCCCAGCATTTT. Encoded protein: CASSVGGNSNQPQHF.

V gene TRBV2 combines with J gene TRBJ2-7; TRBD2 is a possible D gene (6 bases). CDR3 length: 13 residues. Per germline, CDR1 SNHLY and CDR2 FYNNEI. The V gene lost 4 bases and the J gene lost 6 bases, with 13 bases spanning the gap. CDR3 coding DNA: TGTGCCAGCAGTGGAGGAAGGGGAGGCGAGCAGTACTTC. Encoded protein: CASSGGRGGEQYF.

The chain links TRBV23-1 to TRBJ2-1; tentative D call: TRBD2 (5 bases). TRBV23-1 is an ORF, with its function uncertain. The V and J ends lost 4 bases and 3 bases respectively, with 22 bases between them. The CDR3 has 18 residues. This CDR3 reads CASSPTIGKVRDYNEQFF. In nucleotides, the CDR3 is TGCGCCAGCAGTCCCACGATCGGGAAGGTTAGAGACTACAATGAGCAGTTCTTC.